The entry below gives a single T cell receptor beta chain sequence along with its context. The CDR3 is made up of 14 amino acids. V was pared by 5 bases and J by 5 bases, with 12 bases between. CDR1 MNHNS and CDR2 SASEGT come from the germline V gene. This sample stems from a study of T cell changes during pregnancy in multiple sclerosis. Produced via immunoSEQ multiplex PCR; TCRdb's table is partial and in-frame only. This sample has 70,000 to 80,000 clones, with around 94% found just once. This sequence joins TRBV6-1 and TRBJ2-2; a possible D gene is TRBD1 (6 bases). The sample consisted of peripheral blood, taken in the third trimester of pregnancy. The sequence was collected from a female donor with multiple sclerosis, enrolled in a pregnancy study. In DNA, the CDR3 is TGTGCCAGCAGTCCACAGGGTTCAACCGGGGAGCTGTTTTTT. This encodes CASSPQGSTGELFF.